Below, 22 T cell receptor beta chains from the same sample are listed, as sequenced in a study of blood T cell repertoires in COVID-19. TCRdb's table, derived via immunoSEQ multiplex PCR, lists solely in-frame clones and lacks some. This table holds 250,000 to 350,000 clones, 89% found once. What was sequenced was peripheral blood. These receptors originate from a woman aged 40-49 years who had recovered from COVID-19.

V usage is TRBV5-1 and J usage is TRBJ2-6; 9 nucleotides align to TRBD1. Germline lookup yields CDR1 SGHRS and CDR2 YFSETQ. This CDR3 has 16 amino acids. J lost 1 base, V lost 6 bases, and 5 bases had no gene match. The CDR3 spells CASKQGAESGANVLTF. CDR3 nucleotide sequence: TGCGCCAGCAAACAGGGGGCGGAATCTGGGGCCAACGTCCTGACTTTC.

The J gene is TRBJ2-7, the V gene TRBV6-1; D gene ambiguous. Germline V gives CDR1 MNHNS, CDR2 SASEGT. V was shortened by 0 bases and J by 3 bases, with 9 bases between the two germline ends. The CDR3 has 14 amino acids. The CDR3 coding sequence is TGTGCCAGCAGTGAAGCTCTCTCGTACTACGAGCAGTACTTC. Amino acid sequence: CASSEALSYYEQYF.

The chain is built from TRBV7-2 and TRBJ2-7; D perhaps matches TRBD2 (6 bases). The CDR3 spans 13 residues. V dropped 1 base and J dropped 6 bases, with 10 bases sitting between them. Germline V gives CDR1 SGHTA, CDR2 FQGNSA. The CDR3 loop reads CASSLGAGGEQYF. In nucleotides, the CDR3 is TGTGCCAGCAGCTTAGGGGCCGGGGGCGAGCAGTACTTC.

The chain combines TRBV28 with TRBJ2-2, with 8 positions matching TRBD1. Unmatched junction bases numbered 5, after V lost 8 bases and J lost 6 bases. This CDR3 spans 13 amino acids. In germline, CDR1 is MDHEN, CDR2 SYDVKM. CDR3 sequence: CASRTGIAGELFF. The CDR3 DNA is TGTGCCAGCCGGACAGGGATTGCCGGGGAGCTGTTTTTT.

This sequence joins TRBV9 and TRBJ2-1, with TRBD2 identical over 7 bases. Trimming cost V 3 bases and J 2 bases; bases outside gene matches: 17. Germline-derived CDR1 and CDR2 are SGDLS and YYNGEE. The CDR3 is 19 amino acids. CDR3 in DNA: TGTGCCAGCAGCGGCCTCGGGGCTAGCGGAGGGGCCGCCTACAATGAGCAGTTCTTC. Protein sequence: CASSGLGASGGAAYNEQFF.

The chain has TRBV18 and TRBJ2-7; TRBD1 aligns across 11 bases. CDR1 is KGHSH, CDR2 LQKENI, per germline. The CDR3 is 15 amino acids. J gave up 6 bases and V 2 bases, and 6 bases lay outside the gene matches. CDR3 nucleotides: TGTGCCAGCTCACCAATGGACAGGGGGCACAGCGAGCAGTACTTC. Translating it yields CASSPMDRGHSEQYF.

This rearrangement joins TRBV2 to TRBJ1-4; 7 bases map to TRBD1. Losses at the gene ends were 8 bases for V and 1 base for J; bases not matched to a gene: 4. The germline V gene encodes CDR1 SNHLY and CDR2 FYNNEI. This CDR3 is 14 amino acids long. This CDR3 reads CASVDRQTNEKLFF. In DNA form, the CDR3 reads TGTGCCAGCGTGGACAGGCAAACTAATGAAAAACTGTTTTTT.

The chain employs TRBV5-6 and TRBJ2-5, with D maybe TRBD2 (5 bases). The CDR3 extends over 13 amino acids. Germline V gene lookup returns CDR1 SGHDT and CDR2 YYEEEE. The V end was cut by 2 bases, the J end by 5 bases, with 10 bases between. The DNA of the CDR3 is TGTGCCAGCAGCTTAGGGTCGGGGGAGACCCAGTACTTC. It specifies CASSLGSGETQYF.

This chain connects TRBV29-1 to TRBJ2-3; 8 nucleotides align to TRBD1. Germline V gene sequence: CDR1 SQVTM, CDR2 ANQGSEA. The CDR3 totals 15 residues. V trimming: 6 bases; J trimming: 5 bases; junction bases outside the gene matches: 13. The CDR3: CSVRGGQGMIDTQYF. The CDR3 region has the DNA TGCAGCGTGAGGGGTGGACAGGGAATGATAGATACGCAGTATTTT.

J is TRBJ2-1 and V is TRBV10-3; TRBD2 matches 11 bases. V was pared by 3 bases and J by 4 bases, with 5 bases of the junction left unmatched. Germline V lookup: CDR1 ENHRY, CDR2 SYGVKD. CDR3 length: 16 amino acids. The CDR3 spells CAISESGTSGYNEQFF. The CDR3 bases are TGTGCCATCAGTGAATCGGGGACTAGCGGTTACAATGAGCAGTTCTTC.

The rearrangement uses TRBV27 and TRBJ1-1; no firm D call. CDR3 length: 14 amino acids. V dropped 5 bases and J dropped 1 base, with 11 bases sitting between them. CDR1 is MNHEY, CDR2 SMNVEV, per germline (reference sequence). The CDR3, as DNA: TGTGCCAGCAGTACCCCGGGGAAGAACACTGAAGCTTTCTTT. Amino acids: CASSTPGKNTEAFF.

CDR3 bases: TGTGCCAGCAGTCCCAGCGGGAGGGGAAACACCGGGGAGCTGTTTTTT. It codes for CASSPSGRGNTGELFF. V is TRBV28 and J is TRBJ2-2; TRBD2 agrees at 10 bases. The V segment lost 5 bases and the J segment 2 bases; nucleotides outside the gene matches: 5. The CDR3 is 16 residues long. Germline V gene sequence: CDR1 MDHEN, CDR2 SYDVKM.

The CDR3 sequence: CASSSSTGGYTF. As DNA, the CDR3 is TGTGCCAGCAGTTCATCCACGGGTGGCTACACCTTC. The chain uses TRBV27 and TRBJ1-2; D uncertain. The CDR3 runs to 12 residues. V gave up 4 bases and J gave up 7 bases, with 10 bases separating them. Per germline, CDR1 MNHEY and CDR2 SMNVEV (reference sequence).

V and J are TRBV28 and TRBJ2-2; D gene uncertain. Trimming removed 5 bases at V and 4 bases at J, with 2 bases between. Germline loops: CDR1 MDHEN, CDR2 SYDVKM. This CDR3 comprises 11 residues. CDR3 nucleotide sequence: TGTGCCAGCAGTCGCACCGGGGAGCTGTTTTTT. Protein: CASSRTGELFF.

The chain is built from TRBV19 and TRBJ2-1, with D perhaps TRBD2 (5 bases). With 5 bases removed from V and 1 base from J, the gap between germline ends came to 15 bases. The length of the CDR3 is 16 residues. The V gene's germline CDR1 is LNHDA and CDR2 SQIVND (reference sequence). CDR3 nucleotide sequence: TGTGCCAGTAGTCCTCGGACTGGCCCTTCCTACAATGAGCAGTTCTTC. Translation gives CASSPRTGPSYNEQFF.

The chain links TRBV7-8 to TRBJ2-7; 7 bases are shared with TRBD1. The CDR3 runs 16 residues. V was pared by 1 base and J by 0 bases, with 6 bases of the junction left unmatched. Germline V gene lookup returns CDR1 SGHVS and CDR2 FQNEAQ. As DNA, the CDR3 is TGTGCCAGCAGCTTAGGTTCGGCAGGGGGCTCCTACGAGCAGTACTTC. Amino acid sequence: CASSLGSAGGSYEQYF.

V usage is TRBV19 and J usage is TRBJ1-3; TRBD1 aligns across 10 bases. Looked up from germline, CDR1 is LNHDA and CDR2 is SQIVND (reference sequence). The CDR3 covers 16 residues. Trimming removed 5 bases from V and 6 bases from J; junction bases left unmatched: 10. The DNA for the CDR3 is TGTGCCAGTAGTCGAGGTACCGGGACAGGGGAAAACACCATATATTTT. Protein product: CASSRGTGTGENTIYF.

V and J are TRBV29-1 and TRBJ1-4, with TRBD1 as a possible D gene (6 bases). Germline V gene sequence: CDR1 SQVTM, CDR2 ANQGSEA. The CDR3 covers 13 residues. The ends were cut back, 7 bases at V and 3 bases at J, with 12 bases in the middle. CDR3 sequence reads: CSARDTSNEKLFF. CDR3 DNA: TGCAGCGCCCGGGACACGTCTAATGAAAAACTGTTTTTT.

V gene TRBV18 combines with J gene TRBJ2-1, with 7 bases aligning to TRBD2. The CDR3 has 16 amino acids. In germline, CDR1 is KGHSH, CDR2 LQKENI. V was pared by 4 bases and J by 5 bases, with 11 bases of the junction left unmatched. The CDR3 spells CASSRGAGEGDNEQFF. The CDR3 region has the DNA TGTGCCAGCTCACGTGGGGCGGGAGAAGGCGACAATGAGCAGTTCTTC.

Concerning this clone: The same CDR3 arises from other DNA sequences in this sample as well. The rearrangement joins TRBV7-3 to TRBJ1-1; maybe TRBD1 (5 bases). Germline CDR1 and CDR2: SGHTA and FQGTGA. This CDR3 region has 13 residues. Trimming removed 2 bases at V and 3 bases at J, with 7 bases between. This CDR3 is CASSLQGDTEAFF. CDR3 coding DNA: TGTGCCAGCAGCTTACAAGGGGACACTGAAGCTTTCTTT.

The rearrangement joins TRBV18 to TRBJ2-5; TRBD2 agrees at 9 bases. The CDR3 is 13 amino acids. Germline V lookup: CDR1 KGHSH, CDR2 LQKENI. V shed 5 bases and J 5 bases; nucleotides not matched to a gene: 3. The CDR3 reads CASSELAGETQYF. The CDR3 DNA reads TGTGCCAGCTCAGAGCTAGCGGGGGAGACCCAGTACTTC.

This chain links TRBV7-8 with TRBJ2-7, with TRBD1 matching 8 bases. The germline CDR1 and CDR2 sequences are SGHVS and FQNEAQ. Trimming cost V 4 bases and J 7 bases; bases outside gene matches: 9. The CDR3 is 14 amino acids. The CDR3 reads CASSSQGAVGEQYF. For the CDR3, the DNA is TGTGCCAGCAGCTCCCAGGGGGCGGTAGGGGAGCAGTACTTC.